The 21 T cell receptor beta chains listed next were all sequenced from one sample in a study of blood T cell repertoires in COVID-19. Using immunoSEQ multiplex PCR, the repertoire was profiled, and TCRdb retains in-frame clones only, with some absent. The repertoire holds 300,000 or so clones, with about 90% as singletons. The source material was PBMCs or T cells enriched from blood (not recorded which). The receptors originated from a woman aged 25 to 39 who had recovered from COVID-19.

This sequence joins TRBV30 and TRBJ1-4, with TRBD1 identical over 7 bases. Germline V CDR1 and CDR2: GTSNPN, SVGIG (reference sequence). V shed 1 base and J 3 bases; nucleotides not matched to a gene: 11. The CDR3 runs 17 residues. CDR3: CAWSDEGARAANEKLFF. DNA of the CDR3: TGTGCCTGGAGTGATGAGGGGGCGCGGGCGGCTAATGAAAAACTGTTTTTT.

This chain links TRBV4-3 with TRBJ2-4; the match to TRBD1 covers 8 bases. CDR3 length: 16 amino acids. V dropped 0 bases and J dropped 1; count of bases not matched to a gene: 2. Germline-derived CDR1 and CDR2 are LGHNA and YSLEER. The CDR3 loop reads CASSQDQGAAKNIQYF. DNA of the CDR3: TGCGCCAGCAGCCAAGACCAGGGGGCTGCCAAAAACATTCAGTACTTC.

This clone has a single count. The rearrangement joins TRBV30 to TRBJ2-5; 7 bases are a match to TRBD2. J gave up 5 bases and V 3 bases, and 12 bases lay outside the gene matches. The CDR3 runs to 15 residues. Germline CDR1 reads GTSNPN; CDR2 reads SVGIG (reference sequence). The CDR3 region is CAWRGGDSGLETQYF. The CDR3, as DNA: TGTGCCTGGAGGGGGGGGGATTCAGGGTTGGAGACCCAGTACTTC.

J is TRBJ1-2 and V is TRBV6-5; the match to TRBD1 covers 7 bases. V was pared by 6 bases and J by 8 bases, with 12 bases of the junction left unmatched. Germline-derived CDR1 and CDR2 are MNHEY and SVGAGI. This CDR3 is built from 14 residues. CDR3 residues: CASSPWDSSKGYTF. In DNA form, the CDR3 reads TGTGCCAGCAGCCCCTGGGACAGTTCGAAGGGCTACACCTTC.

The chain employs TRBV15 and TRBJ1-4; 7 bases are shared with TRBD1. CDR3 length equals 15 residues. Losses at the gene ends were 1 base for V and 10 bases for J; bases not matched to a gene: 9. Germline V CDR1 and CDR2: LNHNV, YYDKDF (reference sequence). DNA of the CDR3: TGTGCCACCAGCAGAGTTGGCCAGGGGGGAGGAAAACTGTTTTTT. This gives the protein CATSRVGQGGGKLFF.

This chain links TRBV5-5 with TRBJ1-1; unclear D gene. The V end was cut by 0 bases, the J end by 4 bases, with 7 bases between. Germline assignment: CDR1 SGHKS and CDR2 YYEKEE (reference sequence). CDR3 size: 13 residues. The CDR3 region is CASSLVAGTEAFF. CDR3 nucleotide sequence: TGTGCCAGCAGCTTGGTCGCCGGCACTGAAGCTTTCTTT.

This rearrangement joins TRBV2 to TRBJ1-2, with D possibly TRBD1 on 6 matching bases. The CDR3 is 15 amino acids. Germline V lookup: CDR1 SNHLY, CDR2 FYNNEI. Trimming shortened V by 6 bases and J by 5 bases, and 19 bases separated the two germline ends. The CDR3 region is CASSPPQGFGYGYTF. Written as DNA, the CDR3 is TGTGCCAGCAGCCCCCCACAGGGCTTTGGGTATGGCTACACCTTC.

The rearrangement joins TRBV13 to TRBJ2-1, with 8 bases that match TRBD2. The CDR3 consists of 16 residues. CDR1 and CDR2 from the germline V gene are PRHDT and FYEKMQ (reference sequence). V lost 4 bases to trimming and J lost 0 bases; unmatched junction nucleotides: 5. The CDR3 spells CASSWRGTSSYNEQFF. The CDR3 DNA is TGTGCCAGCAGCTGGCGCGGGACTAGCTCCTACAATGAGCAGTTCTTC.

This clone was picked up a small number of times. The chain has TRBV6-5 and TRBJ2-2; D uncertain. The V gene's germline CDR1 is MNHEY and CDR2 SVGAGI. This CDR3 is built from 15 residues. Trimming stripped 7 bases from V and 6 bases from J, with 18 bases between. CDR3 sequence reads: CASIPPQAFAGELFF. The CDR3 nucleotides read TGTGCCAGCATCCCTCCCCAGGCGTTCGCCGGGGAGCTGTTTTTT.

CDR3 sequence reads: CATKGAGGAYGYTF. DNA of the CDR3: TGTGCCACCAAGGGGGCAGGGGGCGCTTATGGCTACACCTTC. V usage is TRBV5-4 and J usage is TRBJ1-2; 8 bases map to TRBD1. V was pared by 9 bases and J by 5 bases, with 12 bases of the junction left unmatched. Germline CDR1 SGHNT, CDR2 YYREEE (reference sequence). This CDR3 contains 14 residues.

This chain links TRBV18 with TRBJ2-2; 7 bases fit TRBD1. Germline assignment: CDR1 KGHSH and CDR2 LQKENI. CDR3 size: 15 residues. With V trimmed by 3 bases and J by 0 bases, 1 base remained unmatched. CDR3 sequence: CASSPQGANTGELFF. DNA for the CDR3: TGTGCCAGCTCACCCCAGGGGGCGAACACCGGGGAGCTGTTTTTT.

This clone was observed a few times. V gene TRBV3-1 (or the pseudogene TRBV3-2) combines with J gene TRBJ2-4, with 13 positions matching TRBD2. The V and J ends lost 4 bases and 1 base, in that order; junction bases with no gene match: 10. The germline V gene has CDR1 LGHDT and CDR2 YNNKEL (reference sequence). The CDR3 has 19 amino acids. CDR3 bases: TGTGCCAGCAGCCGCCCGGGACTAGCGGGGCCGCCGGCCAAAAACATTCAGTACTTC. Protein sequence: CASSRPGLAGPPAKNIQYF.

The chain combines TRBV19 with TRBJ2-5; 13 positions agree with TRBD2. The length of the CDR3 is 15 residues. CDR1 and CDR2 from the germline V gene are LNHDA and SQIVND (reference sequence). V shed 4 bases and J 3 bases; nucleotides not matched to a gene: 2. The CDR3 region is CASSRGTSGEETQYF. CDR3 nucleotide sequence: TGTGCCAGTAGTAGGGGGACTAGCGGGGAAGAGACCCAGTACTTC.

This clone turned up a few times. The chain carries TRBV30 and TRBJ1-4, with TRBD1 identical over 8 bases. Unmatched junction bases numbered 5, after V lost 4 bases and J lost 7 bases. Germline CDR1 is GTSNPN and CDR2 is SVGIG (reference sequence). The CDR3 is made up of 13 amino acids. The CDR3 protein is CAWTGGASEKLFF. The CDR3 DNA sequence: TGTGCCTGGACAGGGGGCGCGAGTGAAAAACTGTTTTTT.

The chain carries TRBV11-2 and TRBJ1-4, with D unclear. The CDR3 spans 16 residues. From germline, CDR1 is SGHAT and CDR2 FQNNGV. The V end lost 4 bases, the J end lost 8 bases, and 20 bases lay between the germline ends. CDR3 amino acids: CASSSELRRVEEKLFF. The CDR3 DNA is TGTGCCAGCAGCTCCGAACTTAGACGGGTTGAGGAAAAACTGTTTTTT.

The CDR3 coding sequence is TGTGCCAGCAGTTGGTCGGGGCAGGGAGGTGAAGCTTTCTTT. Amino acids: CASSWSGQGGEAFF. The gene calls are TRBV25-1 and TRBJ1-1, with D perhaps TRBD1 (5 bases). Between the trimmed V and J ends, which lost 5 bases and 7 bases, there was a span of 17 bases. The germline CDR1 and CDR2 sequences are MGHDK and SYGVNS. The CDR3 is 14 amino acids.

The chain joins TRBV12-5 to TRBJ1-2, with D possibly matching TRBD1 (6 bases). V was shortened by 4 bases and J by 7 bases, with 22 bases between the two germline ends. The CDR3 length is 16 residues. Germline V gives CDR1 LGHNT, CDR2 FRNRAP. The CDR3 spells CASGYGLVGAQVGYTF. CDR3 nucleotides: TGTGCTAGTGGTTACGGCCTTGTGGGGGCGCAGGTTGGCTACACCTTC.

Details on this clone: The same CDR3 can be traced to other DNA sequences in this sample. This sequence joins TRBV7-9 and TRBJ2-5, with TRBD1 as a possible D gene (6 bases). V lost 0 bases and J lost 5, with 10 bases in between. Germline V CDR1 and CDR2: SEHNR, FQNEAQ (reference sequence). This CDR3 is built from 14 residues. CDR3 DNA sequence: TGTGCCAGCAGCTTAGCGGGGGCAGGGGAGACCCAGTACTTC. Amino acid sequence: CASSLAGAGETQYF.

The chain couples TRBV5-5 to TRBJ1-1, with D maybe TRBD1 (6 bases). V gave up 3 bases and J gave up 7 bases, with 10 bases separating them. CDR1 and CDR2 from the germline V gene are SGHKS and YYEKEE (reference sequence). This CDR3 region has 12 residues. Here the CDR3 reads CASSWQGIEAFF. The CDR3 DNA sequence: TGTGCCAGCAGCTGGCAGGGGATTGAAGCTTTCTTT.

The chain couples TRBV4-2 to TRBJ1-3; 7 bases agree with TRBD1. CDR3 length: 18 residues. V shed 4 bases, J shed 0 bases, and the junction held 12 bases outside the gene matches. Germline CDR1 is LGHNA and CDR2 is YNFKEQ. CDR3 coding DNA: TGTGCCAGCAGCCGAACAGGGGCCCCAATTATCTCTGGAAACACCATATATTTT. Translating it yields CASSRTGAPIISGNTIYF.

Worth noting for this clone: Because the CDR3 is missing its conserved closing phenylalanine or tryptophan, this is likely a read error. Because the CDR3's place on the DNA is in doubt, the DNA is left out and the CDR3 is given as listed by TCRdb. J is TRBJ2-3 and V is TRBV4-2; the tabulated D call, TRBD1, remains unverified against the DNA. The CDR3 is made up of 14 amino acids, end residues included. Germline V lookup: CDR1 LGHNA, CDR2 YNFKEQ. CDR3 sequence: CASSQDLGQPPSIL.